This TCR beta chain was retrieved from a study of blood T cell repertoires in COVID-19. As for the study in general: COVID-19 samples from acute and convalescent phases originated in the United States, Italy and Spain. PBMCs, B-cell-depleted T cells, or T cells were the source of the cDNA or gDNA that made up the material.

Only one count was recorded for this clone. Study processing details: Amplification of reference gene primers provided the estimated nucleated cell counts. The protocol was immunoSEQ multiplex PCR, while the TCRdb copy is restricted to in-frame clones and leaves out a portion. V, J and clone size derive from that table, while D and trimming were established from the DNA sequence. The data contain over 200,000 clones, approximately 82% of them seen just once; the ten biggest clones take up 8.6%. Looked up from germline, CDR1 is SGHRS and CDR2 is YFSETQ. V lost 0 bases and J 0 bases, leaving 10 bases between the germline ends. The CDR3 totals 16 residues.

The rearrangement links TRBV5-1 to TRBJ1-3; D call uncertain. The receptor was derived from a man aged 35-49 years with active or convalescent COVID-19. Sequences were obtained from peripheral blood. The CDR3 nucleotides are TGCGCCAGCAGCTTGGGGTACGGGAGCTCTGGAAACACCATATATTTT. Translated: CASSLGYGSSGNTIYF.